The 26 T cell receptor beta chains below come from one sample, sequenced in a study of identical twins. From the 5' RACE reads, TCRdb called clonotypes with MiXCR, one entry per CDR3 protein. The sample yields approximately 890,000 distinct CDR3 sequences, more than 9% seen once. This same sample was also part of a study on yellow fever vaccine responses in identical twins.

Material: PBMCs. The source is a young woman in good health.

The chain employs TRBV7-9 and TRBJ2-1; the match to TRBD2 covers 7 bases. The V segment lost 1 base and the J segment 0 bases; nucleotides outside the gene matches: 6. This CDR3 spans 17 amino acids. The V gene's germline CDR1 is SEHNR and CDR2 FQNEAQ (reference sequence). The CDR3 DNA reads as TGTGCCAGCAGCTTAGACCCCGGGACTAACTCCTACAATGAGCAGTTCTTC. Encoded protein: CASSLDPGTNSYNEQFF.

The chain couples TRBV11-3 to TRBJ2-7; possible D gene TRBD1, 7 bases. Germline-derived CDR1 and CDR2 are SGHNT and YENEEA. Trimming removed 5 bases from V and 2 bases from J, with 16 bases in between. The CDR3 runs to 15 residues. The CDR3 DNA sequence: TGTGCCAGCAGCCACAGCAGGGGGGCGGCCTACGAGCAGTACTTC. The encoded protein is CASSHSRGAAYEQYF.

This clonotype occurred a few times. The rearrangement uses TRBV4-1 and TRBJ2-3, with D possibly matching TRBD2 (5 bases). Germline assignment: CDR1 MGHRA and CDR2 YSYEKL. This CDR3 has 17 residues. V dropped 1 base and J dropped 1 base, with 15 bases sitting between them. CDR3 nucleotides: TGCGCCAGCAGCCAAGCACTAGGAGGACGGCGCACAGATACGCAGTATTTT. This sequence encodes CASSQALGGRRTDTQYF.

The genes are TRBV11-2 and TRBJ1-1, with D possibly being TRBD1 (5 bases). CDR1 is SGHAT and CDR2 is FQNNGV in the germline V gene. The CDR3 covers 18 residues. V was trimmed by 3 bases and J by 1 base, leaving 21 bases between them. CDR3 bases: TGTGCCAGCAGCTTCAATCTCAGGATACAGGACTCGAACACTGAAGCTTTCTTT. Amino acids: CASSFNLRIQDSNTEAFF.

The CDR3 protein is CASSQGPGGLGTEAFF. The DNA for the CDR3 is TGTGCCAGCAGCCAAGGTCCCGGGGGATTGGGAACTGAAGCTTTCTTT. The V gene is TRBV3-1, the J gene TRBJ1-1, with D tentatively TRBD1 (5 bases). Germline CDR1 and CDR2: LGHDT and YNNKEL (reference sequence). The CDR3 has 16 residues. Trimming cost V 1 base and J 5 bases, with 17 bases left between them.

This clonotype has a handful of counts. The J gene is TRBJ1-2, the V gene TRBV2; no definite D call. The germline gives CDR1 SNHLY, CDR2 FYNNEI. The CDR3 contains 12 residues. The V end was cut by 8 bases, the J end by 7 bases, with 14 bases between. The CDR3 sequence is CASLRQRGGYTF. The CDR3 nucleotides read TGTGCCAGCTTGCGCCAACGTGGTGGCTACACCTTC.

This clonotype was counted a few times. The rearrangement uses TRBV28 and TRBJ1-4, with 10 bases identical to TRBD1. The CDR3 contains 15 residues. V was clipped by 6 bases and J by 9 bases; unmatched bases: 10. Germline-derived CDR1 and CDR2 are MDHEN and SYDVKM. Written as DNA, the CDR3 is TGTGCCAGCAGCTCTGGACAGGGGGGTCGTCAAAAACTGTTTTTT. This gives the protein CASSSGQGGRQKLFF.

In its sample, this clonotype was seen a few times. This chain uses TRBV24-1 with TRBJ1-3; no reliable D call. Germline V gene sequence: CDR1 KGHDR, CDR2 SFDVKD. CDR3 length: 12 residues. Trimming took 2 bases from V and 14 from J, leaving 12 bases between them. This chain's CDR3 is CATSDSLPRLYF. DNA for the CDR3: TGTGCCACCAGTGATTCCCTCCCGCGCCTATATTTT.

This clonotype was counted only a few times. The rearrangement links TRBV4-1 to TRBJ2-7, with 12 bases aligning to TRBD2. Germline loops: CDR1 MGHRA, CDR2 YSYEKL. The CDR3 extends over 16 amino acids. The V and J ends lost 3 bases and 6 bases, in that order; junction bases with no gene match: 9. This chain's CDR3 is CASSQSTSGRSGEQYF. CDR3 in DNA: TGCGCCAGCAGCCAGTCCACTAGCGGGAGGAGCGGCGAGCAGTACTTC.

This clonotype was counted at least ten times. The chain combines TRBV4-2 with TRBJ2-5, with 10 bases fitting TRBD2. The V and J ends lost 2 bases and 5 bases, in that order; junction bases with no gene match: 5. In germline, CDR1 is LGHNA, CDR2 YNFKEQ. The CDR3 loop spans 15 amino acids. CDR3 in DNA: TGTGCCAGCAGCCAAACTAGCGGGGTCCCCGAGACCCAGTACTTC. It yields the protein CASSQTSGVPETQYF.

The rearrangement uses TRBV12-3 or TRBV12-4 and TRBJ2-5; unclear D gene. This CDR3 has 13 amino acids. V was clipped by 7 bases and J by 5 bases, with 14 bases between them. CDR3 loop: CASKASVYETQYF. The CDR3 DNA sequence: TGTGCCAGCAAAGCTAGTGTGTATGAGACCCAGTACTTC.

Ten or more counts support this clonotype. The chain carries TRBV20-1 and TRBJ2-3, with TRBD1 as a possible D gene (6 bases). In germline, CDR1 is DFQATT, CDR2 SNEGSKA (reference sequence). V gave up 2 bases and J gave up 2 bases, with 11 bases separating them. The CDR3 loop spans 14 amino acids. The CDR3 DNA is TGCAGTGCTAGAAATAGGGGGAACACAGATACGCAGTATTTT. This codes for CSARNRGNTDTQYF.

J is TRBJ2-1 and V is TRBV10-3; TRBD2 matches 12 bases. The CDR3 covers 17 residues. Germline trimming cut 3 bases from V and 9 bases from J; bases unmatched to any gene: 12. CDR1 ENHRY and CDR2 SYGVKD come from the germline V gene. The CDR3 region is CAISDGVASGGVGEQFF. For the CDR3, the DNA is TGTGCCATCAGTGACGGTGTGGCTAGCGGGGGGGTTGGTGAGCAGTTCTTC.

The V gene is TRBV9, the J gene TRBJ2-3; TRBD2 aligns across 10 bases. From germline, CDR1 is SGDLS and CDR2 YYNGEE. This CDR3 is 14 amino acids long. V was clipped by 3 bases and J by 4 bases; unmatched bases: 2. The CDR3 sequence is CASSASGSPDTQYF. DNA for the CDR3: TGTGCCAGCAGCGCTAGCGGGAGCCCAGATACGCAGTATTTT. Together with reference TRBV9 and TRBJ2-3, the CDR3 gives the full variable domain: DSGVTQTPKHLITATGQRVTLRCSPRSGDLSVYWYQQSLDQGLQFLIQYYNGEERAKGNILERFSAQQFPDLHSELNLSSLELGDSALYFCASSASGSPDTQYFGPGTRLTVL.

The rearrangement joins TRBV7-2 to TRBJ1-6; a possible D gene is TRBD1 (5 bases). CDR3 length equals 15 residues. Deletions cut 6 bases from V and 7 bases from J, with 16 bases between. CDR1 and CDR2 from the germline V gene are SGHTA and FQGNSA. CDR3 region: CASRSGREGNSPLHF. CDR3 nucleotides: TGTGCCAGCAGGAGCGGACGGGAGGGGAATTCACCCCTCCACTTT.

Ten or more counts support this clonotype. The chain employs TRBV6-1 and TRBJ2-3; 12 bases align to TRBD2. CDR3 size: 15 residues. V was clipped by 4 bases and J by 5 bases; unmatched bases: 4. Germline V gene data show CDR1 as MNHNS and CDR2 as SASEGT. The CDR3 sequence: CASSASGRAEDTQYF. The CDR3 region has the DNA TGTGCCAGCAGTGCTAGCGGGAGGGCCGAAGATACGCAGTATTTT.

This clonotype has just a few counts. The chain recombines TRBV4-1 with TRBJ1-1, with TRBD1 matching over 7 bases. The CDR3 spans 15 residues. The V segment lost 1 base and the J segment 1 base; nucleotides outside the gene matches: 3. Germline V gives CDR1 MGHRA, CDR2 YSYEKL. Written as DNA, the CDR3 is TGCGCCAGCAGCCAAGGGGACAGCCAGAACACTGAAGCTTTCTTT. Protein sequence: CASSQGDSQNTEAFF.

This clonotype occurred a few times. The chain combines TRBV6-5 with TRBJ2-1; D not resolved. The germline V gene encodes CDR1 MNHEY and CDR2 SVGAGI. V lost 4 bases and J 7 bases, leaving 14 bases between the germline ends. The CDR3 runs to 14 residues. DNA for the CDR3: TGTGCCAGCAGTTCGGCCCTAATTAGAAATGAGCAGTTCTTC. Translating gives CASSSALIRNEQFF.

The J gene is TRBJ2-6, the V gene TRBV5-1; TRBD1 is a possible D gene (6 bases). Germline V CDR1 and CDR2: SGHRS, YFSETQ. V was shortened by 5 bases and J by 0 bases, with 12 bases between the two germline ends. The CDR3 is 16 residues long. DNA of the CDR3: TGCGCCAGCAGTCCGGACAGTCACTCTGGGGCCAACGTCCTGACTTTC. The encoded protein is CASSPDSHSGANVLTF.

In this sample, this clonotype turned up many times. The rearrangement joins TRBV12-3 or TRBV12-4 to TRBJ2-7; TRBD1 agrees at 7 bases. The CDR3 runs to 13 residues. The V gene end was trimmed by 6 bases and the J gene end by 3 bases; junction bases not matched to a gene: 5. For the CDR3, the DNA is TGTGCCAGCAGCCTCAGGGGGAACTACGAGCAGTACTTC. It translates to CASSLRGNYEQYF.

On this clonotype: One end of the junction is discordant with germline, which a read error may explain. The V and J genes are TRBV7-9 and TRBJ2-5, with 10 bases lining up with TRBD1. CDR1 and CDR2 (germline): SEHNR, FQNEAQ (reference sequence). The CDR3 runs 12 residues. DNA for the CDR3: TGTGCCAGCAGCCCAGACAGGGGGCCCCTGGACTTC. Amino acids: CASSPDRGPLDF.

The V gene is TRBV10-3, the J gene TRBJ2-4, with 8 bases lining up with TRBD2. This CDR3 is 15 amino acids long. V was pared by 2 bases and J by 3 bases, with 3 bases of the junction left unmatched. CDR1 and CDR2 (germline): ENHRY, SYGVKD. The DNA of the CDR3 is TGTGCCATCAGTGAGACTAGCGGATACAAAAACATTCAGTACTTC. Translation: CAISETSGYKNIQYF.

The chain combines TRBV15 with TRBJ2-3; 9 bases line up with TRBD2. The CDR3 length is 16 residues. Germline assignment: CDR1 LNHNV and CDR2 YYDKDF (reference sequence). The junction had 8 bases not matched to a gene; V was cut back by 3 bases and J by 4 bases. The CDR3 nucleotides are TGTGCCACCAGCAGCGGACTAGCGCGACTCTCAGATACGCAGTATTTT. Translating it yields CATSSGLARLSDTQYF.

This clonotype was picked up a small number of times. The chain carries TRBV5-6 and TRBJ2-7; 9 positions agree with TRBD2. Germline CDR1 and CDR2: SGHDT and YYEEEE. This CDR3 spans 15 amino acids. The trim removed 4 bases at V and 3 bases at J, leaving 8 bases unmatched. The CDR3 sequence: CASSMISGSVYEQYF. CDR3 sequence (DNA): TGTGCCAGCAGCATGATTAGCGGGAGCGTCTACGAGCAGTACTTC.

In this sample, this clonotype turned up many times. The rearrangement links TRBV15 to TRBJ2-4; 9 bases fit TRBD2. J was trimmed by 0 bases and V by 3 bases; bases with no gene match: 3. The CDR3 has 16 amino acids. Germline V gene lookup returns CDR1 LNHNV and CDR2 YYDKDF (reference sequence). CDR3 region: CATSSLAGVAKNIQYF. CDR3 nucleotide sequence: TGTGCCACCAGCAGTTTAGCGGGAGTAGCCAAAAACATTCAGTACTTC.

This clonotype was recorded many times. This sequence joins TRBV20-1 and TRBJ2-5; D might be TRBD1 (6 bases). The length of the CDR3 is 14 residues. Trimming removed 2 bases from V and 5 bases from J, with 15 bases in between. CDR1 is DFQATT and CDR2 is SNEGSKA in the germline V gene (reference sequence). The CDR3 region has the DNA TGCAGTGCTAGACGGCCAGGGGTGTGGGAGACCCAGTACTTC. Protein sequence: CSARRPGVWETQYF.